This TCR beta chain was captured in a study of T cells in Graves' hyperthyroidism and ophthalmopathy. Findings and limits, study-wide: Most clonotypes that expanded in the thyroid above 0.001 also showed up in blood.

The investigators amplified TCR beta CDR3 regions from RNA transcripts. With the HTBI primer set, the TCR CDR3 went through a first round of RT-PCR. MiXCR, applied by TCRdb to the multiplex PCR reads, yields one record per CDR3 protein. Of nearly 600,000 distinct CDR3 sequences in the sample, over 12% were seen once. Every diagnosis used clinical symptoms, serum thyroxine and TRAb, thyroid ultrasound and orbital computed tomography. Around 9.8 ml fresh peripheral blood yielded the PBMCs. The CDR3 is 14 residues long. V lost 5 bases and J 4 bases, leaving 17 bases between the germline ends. CDR1 and CDR2 (germline): GTSNPN, SVGIG (reference sequence). In its sample, this clonotype was seen many times. Its antigen remains unknown.

This clonotype was obtained from a woman aged 18-30 years with Graves' ophthalmopathy. Specimen: blood. The chain links TRBV30 to TRBJ1-2, with D possibly TRBD1 on 5 matching bases. The CDR3 nucleotides read TGTGCCTGGGGGCCTACGGCAGGGCCCTATGGCTACACCTTC. The encoded protein is CAWGPTAGPYGYTF.